This TCR beta chain came from a study of response to subunit inactivated influenza vaccine. TCRdb fed the RT-PCR reads into MiXCR, producing one record per CDR3 protein. This repertoire shows approximately 500,000 distinct CDR3 sequences, roughly 15% found once; its top ten account for approximately 12%. Study-wide findings and caveats: The authors put forward the suggestion that each seasonal influenza vaccination may bring in only a limited number of new T cells.

A note on this clonotype: Its antigen is undetermined.

Germline lookup yields CDR1 MDHEN and CDR2 SYDVKM. The J segment lost 4 bases and the V segment lost 6 bases, leaving 9 bases of the junction unmatched. The CDR3 has 16 amino acids. The J gene is TRBJ1-6, the V gene TRBV28; 7 bases agree with TRBD1. The sequence came from a man in his fifties who received an inactivated influenza vaccine. The sequenced sample was PBMCs from blood, obtained 12 days after vaccination. CDR3 residues: CASRLGTVNYNSPLHF. The CDR3 DNA reads as TGTGCCAGCAGGTTAGGGACAGTGAATTATAATTCACCCCTCCACTTT.